This TCR beta chain originates from a study of blood T cell repertoires in COVID-19. The overall study: COVID-19 samples from acute and convalescent phases originated in the United States, Italy and Spain.

Germline V gene sequence: CDR1 LNHDA, CDR2 SQIVND (reference sequence). This CDR3 is built from 12 residues. Trimming removed 8 bases from V and 7 bases from J, with 15 bases in between. Original processing methods: Amplification from reference gene primers served as the basis for estimated nucleated cell counts. Using immunoSEQ multiplex PCR, the repertoire was profiled, and TCRdb retains in-frame clones only, with some absent. That table is the source of V, J and clone size, and D and trimming were worked out from the DNA. The sample yields around 200,000 clones, roughly 85% seen once. The genes are TRBV19 and TRBJ2-7; tentative D call: TRBD2 (5 bases). Sequenced: peripheral blood. The TCR was taken from a human donor with active or convalescent COVID-19. The donor label of this sample is uncertain. CDR3 loop: CASSTGLREQYF. The CDR3 DNA sequence: TGTGCCAGTTCTACGGGGTTGCGGGAGCAGTACTTC. Supplemented by reference TRBV19 and TRBJ2-7, the full variable domain reads DGGITQSPKYLFRKEGQNVTLSCEQNLNHDAMYWYRQDPGQGLRLIYYSQIVNDFQKGDIAEGYSVSREKKESFPLTVTSAQKNPTAFYLCASSTGLREQYFGPGTRLTVT.